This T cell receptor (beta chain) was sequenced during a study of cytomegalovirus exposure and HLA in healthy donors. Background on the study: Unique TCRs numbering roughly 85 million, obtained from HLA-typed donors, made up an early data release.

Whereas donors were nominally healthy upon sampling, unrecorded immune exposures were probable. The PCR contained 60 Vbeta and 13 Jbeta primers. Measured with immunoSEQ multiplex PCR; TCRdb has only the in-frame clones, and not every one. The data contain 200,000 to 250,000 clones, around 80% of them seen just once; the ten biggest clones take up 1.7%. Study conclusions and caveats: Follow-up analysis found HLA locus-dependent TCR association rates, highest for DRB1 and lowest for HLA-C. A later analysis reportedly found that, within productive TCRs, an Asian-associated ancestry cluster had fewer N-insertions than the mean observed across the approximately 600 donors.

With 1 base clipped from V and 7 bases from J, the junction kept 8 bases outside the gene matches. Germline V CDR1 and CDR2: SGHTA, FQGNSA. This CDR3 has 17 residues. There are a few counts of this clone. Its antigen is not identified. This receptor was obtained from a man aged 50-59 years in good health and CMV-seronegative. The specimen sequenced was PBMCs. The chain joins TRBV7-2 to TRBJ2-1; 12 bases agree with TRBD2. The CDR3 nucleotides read TGTGCCAGCAGCTTAGTTGTGACTAGCGGGAGTCGGAATGAGCAGTTCTTC. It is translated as CASSLVVTSGSRNEQFF.